The rows below give T cell receptor beta chains drawn from one sample of a study of vaccination and CD4 T cells after COVID-19. Their recognized antigens are unknown. MiXCR, applied by TCRdb to the PCR reads, yields one record per CDR3 protein. The sample lists more than 11,000 distinct CDR3 sequences, 52% occurring once. The sample was CD4+ T cells from blood, cultured in vitro. These receptors originate from a human donor who had recovered from COVID-19. Both conserved end residues are part of each CDR3. Fields, in order: clone size, D gene, V gene, J gene, CDR3 DNA, CDR3 protein. A D gene is named only where the DNA matches it firmly. Clone size is not always given. Where it is, it says once, few, many or a class for expanded clones.

size: NA; D: TRBD1; V: TRBV6-1; J: TRBJ2-7; DNA: TGTGCCAGCAAGACGGACAGGGGGGGCTACGAGCAGTACTTC; CDR3: CASKTDRGGYEQYF
size: NA; D: TRBD1; V: TRBV7-9; J: TRBJ2-7; DNA: TGTGCCAGCAGCGTCGGGACAGGACCCTACGAGCAGTACTTC; CDR3: CASSVGTGPYEQYF
size: NA; D: TRBD2; V: TRBV19; J: TRBJ2-4; DNA: TGTGCCAGTAGTATAAGCACGGCTAACGCGGGGGGTCAGTACTTC; CDR3: CASSISTANAGGQYF
size: NA; D: NA; V: TRBV20-1; J: TRBJ1-2; DNA: TGCAGTGCTAGCCAATATGGGGTATATGGCTACACCTTC; CDR3: CSASQYGVYGYTF
size: NA; D: NA; V: TRBV28; J: TRBJ2-7; DNA: TGTGCCAGCACTCTAGGTCTTCCCTACGAGCAGTACTTC; CDR3: CASTLGLPYEQYF
size: few; D: NA; V: TRBV6-5; J: TRBJ1-2; DNA: TGTGCCAGCAGTTACCGTCGGAACTATGGCTACACCTTC; CDR3: CASSYRRNYGYTF
size: NA; D: TRBD1; V: TRBV6-4; J: TRBJ1-1; DNA: TGTGCCAGCAGAAAACAGGGGTCGAACACTGAAGCTTTCTTT; CDR3: CASRKQGSNTEAFF
size: NA; D: TRBD1; V: TRBV6-1; J: TRBJ1-6; DNA: TGTGCCAGCACCTGGGGCCTGGGACAGCCGGGGTCACCCCTCCACTTT; CDR3: CASTWGLGQPGSPLHF
size: few; D: NA; V: TRBV28; J: TRBJ2-3; DNA: TGTGCCAGCAGTTCCCCCAATGCAGATACGCAGTATTTT; CDR3: CASSSPNADTQYF
size: NA; D: NA; V: TRBV24-1; J: TRBJ2-5; DNA: TGTGCCACCAGTGAGGCGGGGGCGCGACAAGAGACCCAGTACTTC; CDR3: CATSEAGARQETQYF
size: few; D: TRBD1; V: TRBV7-9; J: TRBJ1-2; DNA: TGTGCCAGCAGCTATGACAGGGAAACCTATGGCTACACCTTC; CDR3: CASSYDRETYGYTF
size: NA; D: TRBD1; V: TRBV20-1; J: TRBJ1-1; DNA: TGCAGTGCTGCTATCCCGGGACAGAGTTACACTGAAGCTTTCTTT; CDR3: CSAAIPGQSYTEAFF
size: NA; D: NA; V: TRBV20-1; J: TRBJ2-7; DNA: TGCAGTGCTAGACGGCGACAGCCTAGTACCTACGAGCAGTACTTC; CDR3: CSARRRQPSTYEQYF
size: NA; D: NA; V: TRBV24-1; J: TRBJ2-3; DNA: TGTGCCACCACGTCGGCTAGCAGCACAGATACGCAGTATTTT; CDR3: CATTSASSTDTQYF
size: NA; D: NA; V: TRBV29-1; J: TRBJ2-2; DNA: TGCAGCGTTGGGGAGGGGGCCCGCACCGGGGAGCTGTTTTTT; CDR3: CSVGEGARTGELFF
size: NA; D: NA; V: TRBV6-5; J: TRBJ2-2; DNA: TGTGCCAGCCGTCACTCGGCGGCCGGGGAGCTGTTTTTT; CDR3: CASRHSAAGELFF
size: NA; D: NA; V: TRBV6-4; J: TRBJ1-4; DNA: TGTGCCAGCAGAAGGAGAGAAGGTGAAAAACTGTTTTTT; CDR3: CASRRREGEKLFF
size: few; D: NA; V: TRBV21-1; J: TRBJ1-1; DNA: TGTGCCAGCAGCACGACAGGAGCTTTCTTT; CDR3: CASSTTGAFF
size: NA; D: TRBD2; V: TRBV5-4; J: TRBJ2-7; DNA: TGTGCCAGCAGCTTGGCGGGACTAGCGGGAGTTTTTGAGCAGTACTTC; CDR3: CASSLAGLAGVFEQYF
size: NA; D: NA; V: TRBV10-1; J: TRBJ1-3; DNA: TGCGCCAGCAGTACAGGGATGTCTGGAAACACCATATATTTT; CDR3: CASSTGMSGNTIYF
size: NA; D: NA; V: TRBV5-4; J: TRBJ2-7; DNA: TGTGCCAGCAGCTTGGCCGGGAGCGGTTCCTACGAGCAGTACTTC; CDR3: CASSLAGSGSYEQYF
size: NA; D: NA; V: TRBV5-6; J: TRBJ2-7; DNA: TGTGCCAGCAGCTTGGTAGGGGCCCACGAGCAGTACTTC; CDR3: CASSLVGAHEQYF
size: few; D: TRBD2; V: TRBV30; J: TRBJ2-4; DNA: TGTGCCTGGAGGGAGCGGGAGGGCACCGTACCGTTAGCCAAAAACATTCAGTACTTC; CDR3: CAWREREGTVPLAKNIQYF
size: NA; D: TRBD1; V: TRBV6-2/TRBV6-3; J: TRBJ1-5; DNA: TGTGCCAGCAGTAGCCGGGACAGGGCCCTAGGCAATCAGCCCCAGCATTTT; CDR3: CASSSRDRALGNQPQHF
size: few; D: TRBD2; V: TRBV10-1; J: TRBJ2-3; DNA: TGCGCCAGCAGTCCCCGAAGACTAGCGGGAGTAGGAGATACGCAGTATTTT; CDR3: CASSPRRLAGVGDTQYF
size: NA; D: NA; V: TRBV4-2; J: TRBJ1-2; DNA: TGTGCCAGCAGCCAAGACGCCGGCCATCAGTATGGCTACACCTTC; CDR3: CASSQDAGHQYGYTF
size: few; D: NA; V: TRBV6-1; J: TRBJ1-2; DNA: TGCGCCAGCAGTGTCCTTCTACGGGGACGGAGCTACTATGGCTACACCTTC; CDR3: CASSVLLRGRSYYGYTF
size: once; D: NA; V: TRBV6-2/TRBV6-3; J: TRBJ2-2; DNA: TGTGCCAGCAGTTTTAAAGGACGGGTACCCGGGGAGCTGTTTTTT; CDR3: CASSFKGRVPGELFF
size: NA; D: NA; V: TRBV2; J: TRBJ2-7; DNA: TGTGCCAGCAGTCGGACCCCGGGACTTTACCCTCTGGAGCAGTACTTC; CDR3: CASSRTPGLYPLEQYF
size: NA; D: NA; V: TRBV7-3; J: TRBJ2-6; DNA: TGTGCCAGCAGCTTGGCCAACGTCCTGACTTTC; CDR3: CASSLANVLTF
size: NA; D: NA; V: TRBV6-5; J: TRBJ2-7; DNA: TGTGCCAGCAGTTACCGGGGATTAACTTACGAGCAGTACTTC; CDR3: CASSYRGLTYEQYF
size: few; D: NA; V: TRBV6-5; J: TRBJ2-2; DNA: TGTGCCAGCAGTTATGGGAAGGTCGGATCGAACACCGGGGAGCTGTTTTTT; CDR3: CASSYGKVGSNTGELFF
size: NA; D: NA; V: TRBV19; J: TRBJ1-5; DNA: TGTGCCAGTAATATAGACATTAATGGCAATCAGCCCCAGCATTTT; CDR3: CASNIDINGNQPQHF
size: NA; D: NA; V: TRBV21-1; J: TRBJ2-7; DNA: TGTGCCAGCAGCAAAGCTTACGAGCAGTACTTC; CDR3: CASSKAYEQYF
size: once; D: NA; V: TRBV29-1; J: TRBJ1-1; DNA: TGCAGCGCCCGACCCCAGGGGAACACTGAAGCTTTCTTT; CDR3: CSARPQGNTEAFF
size: NA; D: NA; V: TRBV6-1; J: TRBJ1-2; DNA: TGTGCCAGCAGTGAGGAATGGGCAGGCCACTATGGCTACACCTTC; CDR3: CASSEEWAGHYGYTF
size: few; D: NA; V: TRBV20-1; J: TRBJ2-5; DNA: TGCAGTGCTCGGCCCCCGGGAACCCAGTACTTC; CDR3: CSARPPGTQYF
size: NA; D: NA; V: TRBV11-3; J: TRBJ2-5; DNA: TGTGCCAGCAGCCAGAGTAGTGGAACAGGGACCCAGTACTTC; CDR3: CASSQSSGTGTQYF
size: NA; D: TRBD1; V: TRBV4-2; J: TRBJ1-5; DNA: TGTGCCAGCAGCCCCCAGGACAGGGACAATCAGCCCCAGCATTTT; CDR3: CASSPQDRDNQPQHF